This is a list of T cell receptor beta chains from one sample in a study of blood T cell repertoires in COVID-19. Data came from immunoSEQ multiplex PCR; TCRdb stores just in-frame clones and leaves some out. The sample carries tens of thousands of clones, approximately 88% recorded once. Sequenced input: peripheral blood. All receptors derive from a human donor in a cohort sampled during active COVID-19. CDR3s include the opening cysteine and the closing phenylalanine or tryptophan. The D gene is left open where the match is weak. For some rows the clone size is stated as once, few or many, or as a class when expanded; others skip it.

NA	TRBV9	NA	TRBJ2-3	CASSPPGGTDTQYF	TGTGCCAGCAGCCCACCAGGGGGCACAGATACGCAGTATTTT
TRBD1	TRBV7-9	few	TRBJ1-1	CASSLQGANTEAFF	TGTGCCAGCAGCCTACAGGGGGCTAACACTGAAGCTTTCTTT
NA	TRBV5-5	NA	TRBJ1-6	CASSLRGDNSPLHF	TGTGCCAGCAGCTTGCGGGGAGATAATTCACCCCTCCACTTT
TRBD1	TRBV9	NA	TRBJ2-7	CASSAGTGTYEQYF	TGTGCCAGCAGCGCCGGGACAGGAACCTACGAGCAGTACTTC
NA	TRBV7-2	NA	TRBJ1-1	CASSLDPGGEAFF	TGTGCCAGCAGCTTAGATCCAGGTGGGGAAGCTTTCTTT
TRBD1	TRBV6-7	NA	TRBJ1-2	CASSLRDRGNYGYTF	TGTGCCAGCAGTCTACGGGACAGGGGCAACTATGGCTACACCTTC
NA	TRBV7-2	NA	TRBJ2-7	CASSLARRDYEQYF	TGTGCCAGCAGCTTAGCGCGGAGGGATTACGAGCAGTACTTC
NA	TRBV3-1/TRBV3-2	NA	TRBJ1-4	CASSQGGRADEKLFF	TGTGCCAGCAGCCAAGGGGGCAGGGCAGATGAAAAACTGTTTTTT
TRBD1	TRBV5-1	NA	TRBJ2-2	CASRAGTENTGELFF	TGCGCCAGCAGGGCCGGGACAGAGAACACCGGGGAGCTGTTTTTT
TRBD1	TRBV10-3	NA	TRBJ2-5	CAIATGGGETQYF	TGTGCCATCGCGACAGGGGGAGGAGAGACCCAGTACTTC
NA	TRBV19	NA	TRBJ2-7	CASSIGTGNYEQYF	TGTGCCAGTAGTATAGGAACGGGAAACTACGAGCAGTACTTC
TRBD2	TRBV7-8	NA	TRBJ2-2	CASSFSAGDTGELFF	TGTGCCAGCAGCTTTTCAGCGGGAGACACCGGGGAGCTGTTTTTT
TRBD2	TRBV7-2	NA	TRBJ2-7	CASSPSGLAGASSHEQYF	TGTGCCAGCAGCCCCTCTGGACTAGCGGGAGCTTCGAGCCACGAGCAGTACTTC
NA	TRBV10-3	NA	TRBJ2-1	CAITEETYNEQFF	TGTGCCATCACGGAGGAAACCTACAATGAGCAGTTCTTC
NA	TRBV18	NA	TRBJ2-7	CASSPAPGDTYEQYF	TGTGCCAGCTCTCCGGCCCCGGGGGATACCTACGAGCAGTACTTC
NA	TRBV27	NA	TRBJ2-1	CASTSGVNEQFF	TGTGCCAGCACGTCGGGGGTGAATGAGCAGTTCTTC
TRBD2	TRBV5-1	NA	TRBJ2-7	CASSGRPTSGLLLYF	TGCGCCAGCAGCGGCCGACCGACTAGCGGGTTACTTTTGTACTTC
TRBD2	TRBV24-1	NA	TRBJ2-5	CATGRWEGETQYF	TGTGCCACCGGACGGTGGGAGGGAGAGACCCAGTACTTC
TRBD1	TRBV6-1	NA	TRBJ1-2	CASSEVIPGQSYGYTF	TGTGCCAGCAGTGAGGTTATACCGGGACAGTCCTATGGCTACACCTTC
NA	TRBV5-1	few	TRBJ2-2	CASSLVMRTISQLGELFF	TGCGCCAGCAGCTTGGTAATGCGCACTATTTCGCAATTGGGGGAGCTGTTTTTT
TRBD1	TRBV3-1/TRBV3-2	once	TRBJ2-1	CASSQDEGTGNHNEQFF	TGTGCCAGCAGCCAAGACGAAGGGACAGGGAACCACAATGAGCAGTTCTTC
NA	TRBV2	NA	TRBJ2-3	CASTHRVQSTDTQYF	TGTGCCAGCACCCATCGGGTCCAAAGCACAGATACGCAGTATTTT
TRBD2	TRBV19	NA	TRBJ2-2	CASRPREGSGELFF	TGTGCCAGTCGCCCCCGGGAGGGATCCGGGGAGCTGTTTTTT
NA	TRBV6-6	few	TRBJ2-5	CASNTGMGGQETQYF	TGTGCCAGCAATACGGGTATGGGTGGGCAAGAGACCCAGTACTTC
TRBD2	TRBV27	once	TRBJ2-3	CASRLAGTRGTDTQYF	TGTGCCAGCAGACTCGCCGGGACTAGAGGCACAGATACGCAGTATTTT
NA	TRBV12-3/TRBV12-4	NA	TRBJ2-1	CASSSPRGEQFF	TGTGCCAGCAGTTCCCCCCGGGGTGAGCAGTTCTTC
NA	TRBV10-1	NA	TRBJ2-7	CASSDSGEQYF	TGCGCCAGCAGTGATAGCGGCGAGCAGTACTTC
NA	TRBV19	NA	TRBJ1-5	CASTLGAGQPQHF	TGTGCCAGTACCTTGGGGGCTGGGCAGCCCCAGCATTTT
NA	TRBV6-2/TRBV6-3	NA	TRBJ2-3	CASSYSLDTDTQYF	TGTGCCAGCAGTTACTCTCTAGACACAGATACGCAGTATTTT
NA	TRBV7-3	NA	TRBJ2-3	CASSLKGRGAFTDTQYF	TGTGCCAGCAGCTTAAAAGGCAGGGGAGCCTTCACAGATACGCAGTATTTT
NA	TRBV6-1	NA	TRBJ2-7	CASSDRGSPRGYEQYF	TGTGCCAGCAGTGATCGGGGATCCCCGAGGGGGTACGAGCAGTACTTC
NA	TRBV29-1	medium-sized	TRBJ2-2	CSVTSPSAANTGELFF	TGCAGCGTCACTTCCCCCAGTGCGGCGAACACCGGGGAGCTGTTTTTT
NA	TRBV2	NA	TRBJ2-5	CASSDERQETQYF	TGTGCCAGCAGTGACGAGCGACAAGAGACCCAGTACTTC
NA	TRBV7-8	NA	TRBJ2-2	CASSLAAGVTGELFF	TGTGCCAGCAGCTTAGCCGCAGGGGTCACCGGGGAGCTGTTTTTT
TRBD1	TRBV10-3	NA	TRBJ2-1	CAISDITGVDNEQFF	TGTGCCATCAGTGATATTACAGGGGTTGACAATGAGCAGTTCTTC
NA	TRBV15	NA	TRBJ1-5	CATSRDFGGQPQHF	TGTGCCACCAGCAGAGATTTTGGAGGGCAGCCCCAGCATTTT
TRBD1	TRBV7-2	NA	TRBJ1-2	CASSRDRDYGYTF	TGTGCCAGCAGCCGGGACAGAGACTATGGCTACACCTTC
NA	TRBV18	NA	TRBJ1-1	CASSPPARGGTEAFF	TGTGCCAGCTCACCACCAGCCCGCGGGGGGACTGAAGCTTTCTTT
TRBD2	TRBV9	NA	TRBJ2-2	CASSVDPGPRAGGSTGELFF	TGTGCCAGCAGCGTAGACCCAGGGCCAAGGGCGGGAGGGTCGACCGGGGAGCTGTTTTTT
NA	TRBV18	NA	TRBJ1-5	CASSPSGSYQPQHF	TGTGCCAGCTCACCATCAGGGTCGTATCAGCCCCAGCATTTT
NA	TRBV7-2	NA	TRBJ1-1	CASSLRQVSEAFF	TGTGCCAGCAGCTTAAGACAGGTCTCTGAAGCTTTCTTT
NA	TRBV6-5	NA	TRBJ1-1	CASSKPRGNTEAFF	TGTGCCAGCAGTAAACCCAGGGGAAACACTGAAGCTTTCTTT
TRBD1	TRBV18	once	TRBJ1-6	CASSPREGANSPLHF	TGTGCCAGCTCACCACGAGAGGGGGCTAATTCACCCCTCCACTTT
NA	TRBV7-9	NA	TRBJ1-6	CASSPFLVKGSPLHF	TGTGCCAGCAGCCCTTTCCTGGTGAAGGGGTCACCCCTCCACTTT
TRBD2	TRBV2	NA	TRBJ2-1	CASGTGTSPYNEQFF	TGTGCCAGTGGAACCGGGACTAGCCCCTACAATGAGCAGTTCTTC